What follows are 2 T cell receptor beta chains derived from one specimen sequenced in a study of cytomegalovirus exposure and HLA in healthy donors. Researchers ran the PCR with 60 Vbeta and 13 Jbeta primers. Assay used: immunoSEQ multiplex PCR; TCRdb lists only in-frame clones, some missing. Among more than 95,000 clones listed, over 80% were seen once. The sample was PBMCs. These receptors originate from a man between 18 and 29 years old in good health and CMV-seropositive.

The V call is TRBV6-5, the J call TRBJ2-7, with TRBD1 matching 7 bases. The germline CDR1 and CDR2 sequences are MNHEY and SVGAGI. V lost 2 bases, J lost 0 bases, and 1 base stayed unmatched. The CDR3 loop spans 14 amino acids. CDR3: CASSYGDSSYEQYF. The CDR3 nucleotides read TGTGCCAGCAGTTACGGGGACAGCTCCTACGAGCAGTACTTC.

Regarding this clone: The sample holds other DNA sequences that translate to the same CDR3. The V and J genes are TRBV27 and TRBJ2-5; 7 positions match TRBD2. The CDR3 consists of 13 residues. Germline V gene lookup returns CDR1 MNHEY and CDR2 SMNVEV (reference sequence). Trimming at V came to 2 bases and at J to 5 bases, leaving 2 bases not matched to a gene. CDR3 in amino acids: CASSLRGGETQYF. The DNA for the CDR3 is TGTGCCAGCAGTTTAAGGGGAGGGGAGACCCAGTACTTC.